The clone carrying this T cell receptor (beta chain) was recorded at least ten times. Its antigen remains unknown. These data belong to a study of CD8+CD57+ T cells in acquired aplastic anemia. Study at large: Average DNA yield from sorted CD4+ and CD8+ cells was approximately 3 ug. Study conclusions and caveats: Patients and controls were found to share twenty-nine CD8+ CDR3 sequences. Significant differences in CD8+ Simpson's diversity were not observed between patients and controls.

From germline, CDR1 is KGHDR and CDR2 SFDVKD. V lost 1 base, J lost 0 bases, and 15 bases lay in between. The CDR3 covers 19 residues. Profiling of TCR beta VDJ combinations and CDR3 sequences used genomic DNA as template. TCRdb re-derived calls from the reads in MiXCR, one entry per CDR3 protein. The sample holds about 200,000 distinct CDR3 sequences, over 55% seen once. Previously, flow cytometry had revealed CD8+CD57+ cell expansion in the patients chosen for sequencing. No therapy was given to patients before blood sampling. The chain employs TRBV24-1 and TRBJ2-6, with a tentative D call TRBD1 (5 bases). The receptor's source is a human donor with aplastic anemia. The material sequenced was sorted CD4+, CD8+, or CD8+CD57+ T cells (not recorded which) from PBMCs. CDR3 sequence reads: CATSDFSDTPDSGANVLTF. DNA of the CDR3: TGTGCCACCAGTGATTTCTCGGACACACCGGACTCTGGGGCCAACGTCCTGACTTTC.